This TCR beta chain stems from a study of T cell responses to AZD1222 COVID-19 vaccine. This CDR3 region has 13 residues. The germline V and J ends were trimmed by 6 bases and 4 bases, with 9 bases remaining between them. Looked up from germline, CDR1 is MDHEN and CDR2 is SYDVKM. Study-wide findings and caveats: Clonal diversity may have been underestimated in mostly white British donors. A rise in Spike-specific TCR breadth and depth followed two AZD1222 doses.

Comment on this clone: Its antigen remains unidentified.

Produced via immunoSEQ multiplex PCR; TCRdb's table is partial and in-frame only. The sample contains roughly 70,000 clones, 89% of which appear only once. The rearrangement joins TRBV28 to TRBJ1-4, with D uncertain. The clonotype comes from an adult who received the AZD1222 COVID-19 vaccine. This specimen consisted of peripheral blood, obtained 28 days after the second AZD1222 dose. For the CDR3, the DNA is TGTGCCAGCAGGATGCCGGGTAATGAAAAACTGTTTTTT. It is translated as CASRMPGNEKLFF.